Listed below are T cell receptor beta chains from one sample, sequenced in a study of cytomegalovirus exposure and HLA in healthy donors. Generated by immunoSEQ multiplex PCR, the TCRdb table keeps only in-frame clones and is missing some. In the table there are fewer than 300,000 clones, around 89% of which are singletons. Sample: PBMCs. The origin of the receptors is a young woman in good health and CMV-seronegative. CDR3s include the opening cysteine and the closing phenylalanine or tryptophan. A D gene is named only where the DNA matches it firmly. Clone size is given for some rows only: seen once, a few or many times, or a class if the clone is expanded.

abundance,j_gene,v_gene,d_gene,CDR3aa,CDR3nt
.,TRBJ2-5,TRBV5-6,.,CASSLFGGETQYF,TGTGCCAGCAGCTTGTTTGGGGGCGAGACCCAGTACTTC
.,TRBJ1-5,TRBV28,.,CASSSLAGEAQPQHF,TGTGCCAGCAGTTCCCTAGCGGGGGAGGCCCAGCCCCAGCATTTT
once,TRBJ2-4,TRBV28,TRBD1,CASSPFPGQGNIQYF,TGTGCCAGCAGTCCTTTCCCGGGACAGGGAAACATTCAGTACTTC
.,TRBJ2-1,TRBV19,.,CASSIGRVHNEQFF,TGTGCCAGTAGTATTGGCAGGGTACACAATGAGCAGTTCTTC
.,TRBJ1-5,TRBV6-5,.,CASSYSRGGGQPQHF,TGTGCCAGCAGTTACTCCAGGGGCGGAGGTCAGCCCCAGCATTTT
.,TRBJ2-1,TRBV7-9,.,CASSPRSSYNEQFF,TGTGCCAGCAGCCCTCGGAGCTCCTACAATGAGCAGTTCTTC
.,TRBJ2-3,TRBV28,TRBD2,CASRLAGGPGDTQYF,TGTGCCAGCAGACTAGCGGGAGGGCCTGGAGATACGCAGTATTTT
.,TRBJ2-5,TRBV6-1,TRBD2,CASSEGPAGQETQYF,TGTGCCAGCAGTGAAGGTCCAGCGGGACAAGAGACCCAGTACTTC
.,TRBJ2-7,TRBV28,TRBD2,CASSRLTSGRAGEQYF,TGTGCCAGCAGTCGCTTAACGAGCGGGAGGGCCGGGGAGCAGTACTTC
.,TRBJ2-2,TRBV7-6,.,CASSPGVTGELFF,TGTGCCAGCAGCCCCGGGGTCACCGGGGAGCTGTTTTTT
few,TRBJ2-1,TRBV11-2,TRBD2,CASSPLGLAGHNEQFF,TGTGCCAGCAGCCCCCTGGGGCTAGCGGGACACAATGAGCAGTTCTTC
.,TRBJ2-1,TRBV15,TRBD2,CATSRERAGGAEQFF,TGTGCCACCAGCAGAGAGCGAGCGGGAGGTGCTGAGCAGTTCTTC
few,TRBJ2-1,TRBV11-2,TRBD2,CASRASGTSGYNEQFF,TGTGCCAGCAGGGCTTCGGGGACTAGCGGATACAATGAGCAGTTCTTC
.,TRBJ2-3,TRBV18,TRBD2,CASSPASGSGTDTQYF,TGTGCCAGCTCGCCAGCGAGCGGGAGTGGTACAGATACGCAGTATTTT
.,TRBJ2-1,TRBV25-1,TRBD2,CASSDSGTSGADYNEQFF,TGTGCCAGCAGTGATAGCGGGACTAGCGGGGCTGACTACAATGAGCAGTTCTTC
once,TRBJ2-5,TRBV7-2,.,CASSRDRQETQYF,TGTGCCAGCAGCCGAGACAGACAAGAGACCCAGTACTTC
.,TRBJ1-3,TRBV2,TRBD1,CASSDRGLSGNTIYF,TGTGCCAGCAGCGACAGGGGGCTCTCTGGAAACACCATATATTTT
.,TRBJ2-5,TRBV28,TRBD1,CASSSIGGQGGRETQYF,TGTGCCAGCAGTTCTATCGGGGGACAGGGAGGGCGCGAGACCCAGTACTTC
few,TRBJ2-7,TRBV25-1,.,CASSARAAYEQYF,TGTGCCAGCAGTGCCAGGGCCGCCTACGAGCAGTACTTC
once,TRBJ2-7,TRBV28,.,CASSTAPLTYEQYF,TGTGCCAGCAGTACAGCACCGCTAACCTACGAGCAGTACTTC
.,TRBJ2-1,TRBV7-2,TRBD1,CASSPRDRGQFF,TGTGCCAGCAGCCCCCGGGACAGGGGTCAGTTCTTC
once,TRBJ2-1,TRBV29-1,.,CSVVLSSYNEQFF,TGCAGCGTAGTCCTTAGCTCCTACAATGAGCAGTTCTTC